This TCR beta chain was documented in a study of blood T cell repertoires in COVID-19. CDR1 MDHEN and CDR2 SYDVKM come from the germline V gene. V dropped 3 bases and J dropped 1 base, with 6 bases sitting between them. CDR3 length: 13 residues. The repertoire was sequenced with immunoSEQ multiplex PCR; TCRdb's copy has only in-frame clones and lacks some. The table has fewer than 85,000 clones, about 80% seen once. This sequence joins TRBV28 and TRBJ1-1; D gene unclear. Sequencing was done on a sample of peripheral blood. The receptor comes from a woman aged 70-85 years with acute or convalescent COVID-19. The CDR3 here is CASSLAENTEAFF. CDR3 nucleotide sequence: TGTGCCAGCAGTTTGGCAGAGAACACTGAAGCTTTCTTT. Looking up the rest from reference TRBV28 and TRBJ1-1 gives the full variable domain: DVKVTQSSRYLVKRTGEKVFLECVQDMDHENMFWYRQDPGLGLRLIYFSYDVKMKEKGDIPEGYSVSREKKERFSLILESASTNQTSMYLCASSLAENTEAFFGQGTRLTVV.